Sequencing of this TCR beta chain was carried out in a study of PD-L1 blockade in urothelial cancer (dated by TCRdb to 2015 to 2018). General notes on the study: All patients started therapy around 2014 and received atezolizumab 1,200 mg intravenously every 3 weeks. About 90% of the 29 patients were males with bladder-origin urothelial cancer, and about 65% of the roughly 30 reported a prior smoking history. An ECOG performance status of 0 or 1 was recorded for the patients, and 0 to 3 prior chemotherapy regimens had been received by the patients. Blood samples were analyzed at 3 weeks after treatment start (second dose) and at 6 weeks after treatment start. Blood samples gave a median of around 140,000 T cells and 80,000 to 95,000 unique TCRs, with a median clonality of around 0.08. Somatic, immune and clinical correlates of response to PD-L1 blockade with atezolizumab in urothelial cancer were the focus of an exploratory multi-omic analysis. TCR sequencing covered pretreatment tumor samples and matched, serially collected peripheral blood taken before and after atezolizumab treatment. Durable clinical benefit was defined as a progression-free survival longer than 6 months, and TCR features were additionally tested against progression-free survival and overall survival. In the same patients, pretreatment tumors underwent whole exome sequencing and RNA sequencing in addition to TCR sequencing. About 10 patients achieved durable clinical benefit and some 21 did not. Under 30 patients had pretreatment blood TCR-seq, some 25 had at least one posttreatment blood collection, and some 25 had tumor TCR-seq.

With regard to this clone: The clone's antigen remains unknown. The record has no base qualities; no much larger clone is one base away.

The cohort comprised more than 25 patients with locally advanced or metastatic urothelial carcinoma treated at Memorial Sloan Kettering on a trial protocol. Peripheral blood mononuclear cells were collected pretreatment and during treatment, with between 1 and 8 total time points obtained per patient. The Qiagen DNeasy Blood extraction kit was used to purify genomic DNA from total PBMCs and tumor samples. Collected pretreatment and during treatment, PBMCs were isolated and stored as previously described. The CDR3 measures 14 amino acids from cysteine to phenylalanine. Just the 42-base CDR3 DNA is kept, in frame starting at base 1. V loses 10 bases at its end and J loses 4 bases; junction bases beyond the gene matches: 5. Taken from the germline V gene, the CDR1 and CDR2 loops are ENHRY and SYGVKD. Paper-wide results and their limitations: Patients with durable benefit showed greater expansion of tumor-associated TCR clones in peripheral blood 3 weeks after starting treatment (n of about 21, p = 0.022). Small sample size (n ≈ 30) and many exploratory analyses mean the results are intended to be hypothesis-generating. A pretreatment peripheral blood TCR clonality below the median was linked to improved progression-free and overall survival.

Synthetic TCR analog templates were spiked into each PCR to estimate absolute template abundance from read counts. The immunoSEQ assay was used to amplify TCRbeta CDR3 regions from genomic DNA with bias-controlled V and J gene primers. Sequencing of rearranged TCRbeta segments was done at approximately 20X coverage. For the original study's pipeline: Sequencing errors were corrected by clustering and CDR3s were annotated against IMGT to assign V, D and J genes. Downstream analyses used only productive TCRbeta rearrangements and left out out-of-frame or stop-codon sequences. To compute clonality, Shannon entropy was normalized by the log of the number of unique productive sequences and then subtracted from one. Clones differing between time points or between blood and tumor were identified using Fisher's exact test with Benjamini-Hochberg correction, with an adjusted p below 0.01 applied as the threshold. As stored in TCRdb, this immuneACCESS dataset retains in-frame rearrangements with V and J assigned. A fraction of the clones does not appear; measured against another copy, unresolved V genes explain less than half of the discrepancy, and the remainder lacks a known reason. V and J calls and clone size follow that table, whereas D and trimming were derived from the DNA. Counted in this sample were 70,000 or so clones; approximately 91% of them appeared once. Clones ranked in the top ten supply approximately 3.2% of the sample.

This clonotype originated in a man aged 60-69 years with urothelial cancer. This chain joins TRBV10-3 to TRBJ2-6, with 9 middle bases fitting TRBD2. The sample consisted of PBMCs, taken around atezolizumab (anti-PD-L1) treatment. The CDR3 here reads CATSGGSGANVLTF. The nucleotides read TGTGCCACCAGCGGGGGGTCGGGGGCCAACGTCCTGACTTTC.